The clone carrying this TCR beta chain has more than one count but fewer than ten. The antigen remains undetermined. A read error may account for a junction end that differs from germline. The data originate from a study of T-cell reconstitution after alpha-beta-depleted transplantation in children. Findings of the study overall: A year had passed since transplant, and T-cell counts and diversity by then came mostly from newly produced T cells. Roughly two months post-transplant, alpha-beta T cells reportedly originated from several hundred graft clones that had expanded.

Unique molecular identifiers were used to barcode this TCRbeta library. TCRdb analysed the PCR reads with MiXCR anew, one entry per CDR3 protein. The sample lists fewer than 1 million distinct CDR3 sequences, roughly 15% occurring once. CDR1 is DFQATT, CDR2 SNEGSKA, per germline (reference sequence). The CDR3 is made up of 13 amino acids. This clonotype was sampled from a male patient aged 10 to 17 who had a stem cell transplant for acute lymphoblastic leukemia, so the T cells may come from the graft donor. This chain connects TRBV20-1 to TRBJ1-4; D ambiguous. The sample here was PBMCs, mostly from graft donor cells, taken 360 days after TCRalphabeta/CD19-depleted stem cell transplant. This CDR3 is CSAREPIERNVHF. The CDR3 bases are TGCAGTGCTAGAGAACCCATCGAACGGAACGTGCATTTT.